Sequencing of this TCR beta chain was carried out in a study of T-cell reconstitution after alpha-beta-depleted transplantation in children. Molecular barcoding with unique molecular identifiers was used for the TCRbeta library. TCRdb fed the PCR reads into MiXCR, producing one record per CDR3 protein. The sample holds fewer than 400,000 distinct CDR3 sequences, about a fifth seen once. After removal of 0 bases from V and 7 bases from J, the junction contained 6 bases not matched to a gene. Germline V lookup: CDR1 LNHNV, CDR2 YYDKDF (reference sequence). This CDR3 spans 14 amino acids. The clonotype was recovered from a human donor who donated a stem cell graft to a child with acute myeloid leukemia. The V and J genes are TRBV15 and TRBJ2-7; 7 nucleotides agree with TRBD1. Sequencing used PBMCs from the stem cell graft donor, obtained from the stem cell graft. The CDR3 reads CATSRDQTGKEQYF. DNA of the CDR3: TGTGCCACCAGCAGAGATCAGACAGGGAAGGAGCAGTACTTC.